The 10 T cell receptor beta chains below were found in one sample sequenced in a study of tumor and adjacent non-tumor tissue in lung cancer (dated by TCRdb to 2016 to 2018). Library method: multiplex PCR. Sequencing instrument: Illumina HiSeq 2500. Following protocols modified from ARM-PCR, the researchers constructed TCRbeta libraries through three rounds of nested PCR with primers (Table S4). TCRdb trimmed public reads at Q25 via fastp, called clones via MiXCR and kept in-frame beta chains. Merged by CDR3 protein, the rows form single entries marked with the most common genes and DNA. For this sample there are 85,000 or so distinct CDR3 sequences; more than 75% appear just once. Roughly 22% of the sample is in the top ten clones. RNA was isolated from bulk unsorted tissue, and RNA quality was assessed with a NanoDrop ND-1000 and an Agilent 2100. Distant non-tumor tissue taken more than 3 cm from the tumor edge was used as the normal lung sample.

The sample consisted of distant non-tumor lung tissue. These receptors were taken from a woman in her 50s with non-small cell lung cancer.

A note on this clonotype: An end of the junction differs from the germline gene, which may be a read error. In DNA, the CDR3 is TGTGCCAACACCCCCTCCGGGAGCACAGATAGGCAGTATTTT. The encoded protein is CANTPSGSTDRQYF. The rearrangement joins TRBV7-9 to TRBJ2-3; possible D gene TRBD2, 6 bases. CDR1 is SEHNR and CDR2 is FQNEAQ in the germline V gene (reference sequence). The CDR3 covers 14 residues.

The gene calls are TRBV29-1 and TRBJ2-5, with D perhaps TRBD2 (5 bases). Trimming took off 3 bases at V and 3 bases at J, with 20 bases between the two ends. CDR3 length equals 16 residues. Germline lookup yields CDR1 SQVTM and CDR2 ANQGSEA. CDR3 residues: CSVDGGGVPQEETQYF. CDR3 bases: TGCAGCGTTGATGGAGGTGGAGTACCCCAAGAAGAGACCCAGTACTTC.

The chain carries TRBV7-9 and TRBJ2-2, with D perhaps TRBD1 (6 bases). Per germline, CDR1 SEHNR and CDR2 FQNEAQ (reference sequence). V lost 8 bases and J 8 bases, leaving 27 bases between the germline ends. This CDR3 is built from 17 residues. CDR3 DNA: TGTGCCAGCCGCGACCTAAACAGGGCGCCTACCACTGGGGAGCTGTTTTTT. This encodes CASRDLNRAPTTGELFF.

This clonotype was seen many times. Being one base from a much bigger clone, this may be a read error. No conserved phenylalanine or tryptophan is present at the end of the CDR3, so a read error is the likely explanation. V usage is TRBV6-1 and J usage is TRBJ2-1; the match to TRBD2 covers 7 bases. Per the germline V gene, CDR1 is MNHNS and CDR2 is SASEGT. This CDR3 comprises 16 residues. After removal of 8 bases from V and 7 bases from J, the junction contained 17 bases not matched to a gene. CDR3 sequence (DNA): TGTGCCAGCGTCTGGGGGAGGGCCTCTTCCGGGAATGAGCAGTTCCTC. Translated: CASVWGRASSGNEQFL.

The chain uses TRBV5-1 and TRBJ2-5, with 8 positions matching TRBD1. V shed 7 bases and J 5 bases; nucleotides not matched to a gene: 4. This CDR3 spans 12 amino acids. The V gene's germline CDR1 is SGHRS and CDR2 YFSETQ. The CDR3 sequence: CASHRGVETQYF. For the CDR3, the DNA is TGCGCCAGCCACAGGGGGGTGGAGACCCAGTACTTC.

The CDR3 DNA reads as TGCGCCAGCAGCCAAGATATGGGGTTTAGCGAAGAGCAGTTCTTC. This gives the protein CASSQDMGFSEEQFF. The rearrangement uses TRBV4-1 and TRBJ2-1, with D perhaps TRBD2 (5 bases). V was clipped by 0 bases and J by 10 bases, with 16 bases between them. This CDR3 is built from 15 residues. The germline gives CDR1 MGHRA, CDR2 YSYEKL.

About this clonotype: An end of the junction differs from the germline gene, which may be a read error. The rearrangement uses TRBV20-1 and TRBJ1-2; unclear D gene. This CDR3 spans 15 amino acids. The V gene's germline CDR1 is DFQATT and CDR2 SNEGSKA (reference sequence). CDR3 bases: TGCAGTTCTAGCGAGCAGCCCCTCGGGTTCTATGGCTACACCTTC. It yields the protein CSSSEQPLGFYGYTF.

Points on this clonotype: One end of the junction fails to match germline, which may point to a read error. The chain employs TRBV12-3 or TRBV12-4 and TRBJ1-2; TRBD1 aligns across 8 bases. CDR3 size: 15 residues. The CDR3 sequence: CASSPLGGQETGYSF. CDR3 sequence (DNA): TGTGCCAGCAGTCCCCTAGGGGGACAGGAGACTGGCTACAGCTTC.

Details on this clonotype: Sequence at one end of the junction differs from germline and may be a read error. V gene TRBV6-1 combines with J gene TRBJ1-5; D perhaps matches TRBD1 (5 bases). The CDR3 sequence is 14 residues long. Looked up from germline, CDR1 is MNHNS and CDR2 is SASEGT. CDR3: CVSSESGLDQPHHF. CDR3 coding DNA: TGTGTCAGCAGTGAATCGGGGCTTGATCAGCCCCATCATTTT.

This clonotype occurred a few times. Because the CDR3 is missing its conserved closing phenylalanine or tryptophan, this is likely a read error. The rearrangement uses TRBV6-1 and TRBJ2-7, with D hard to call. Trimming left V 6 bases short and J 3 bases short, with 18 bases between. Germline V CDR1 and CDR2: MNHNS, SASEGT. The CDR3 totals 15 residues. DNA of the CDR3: TGTGCCAGCAGCCTGGAACTTGAGGCGTACTACGAGCAGTACTTA. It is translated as CASSLELEAYYEQYL.